This entry is about one T cell receptor (beta chain). Assay: immunoSEQ multiplex PCR; the TCRdb copy retains only in-frame clones and omits some. This repertoire shows about 79,000 clones, 90% to 95% found once; its top ten account for about 1.3%. These data are taken from a study of control samples from healthy donors and cancer patients. The V end lost 2 bases, the J end lost 3 bases, and 4 bases lay between the germline ends. The CDR3 runs to 12 residues. The TCR originated in a woman aged 40 to 49 with lung cancer. The chain combines TRBV12-3 or TRBV12-4 with TRBJ1-2; D is unclear. The sequencing input was PBMCs. CDR3: CASSLTDYGYTF. CDR3 coding DNA: TGTGCCAGCAGTTTAACAGACTATGGCTACACCTTC.